A selection of T cell receptor beta chains follows, all from one sample in a study of regulatory T cells in long-lasting Graves disease. TCRdb re-analysed the multiplex PCR reads in MiXCR, keeping a single row per CDR3 protein. The table lists about 470,000 distinct CDR3 sequences, 20% to 25% of them singletons, with 7.8% in the top ten. The sample in question was peripheral blood mononuclear cells (PBMCs), obtained when the disease was refractory, from a patient treated with antithyroid drugs. The source of these receptors is a female donor with Graves disease. Both conserved end residues are part of each CDR3. D genes are given only for firm matches. Part of the rows lack a size; the others show once, few, many or a class for expanded clones.

D gene,clone size,J gene,V gene,CDR3 protein,CDR3 DNA
NA,few,TRBJ2-5,TRBV6-5,CASNYPPGWGETQYF,TGTGCCAGCAATTACCCTCCAGGGTGGGGAGAGACCCAGTACTTC
TRBD1,many,TRBJ2-2,TRBV28,CASKRTGNTGELFF,TGTGCCAGCAAACGGACAGGGAACACCGGGGAGCTGTTTTTT
NA,many,TRBJ1-1,TRBV27,CASSSYRDTEAFF,TGTGCCAGCAGTTCATATCGGGACACTGAAGCTTTCTTT
NA,many,TRBJ2-5,TRBV28,CASSLGRDLETQYF,TGTGCCAGCAGTTTGGGCAGGGATCTGGAGACCCAGTACTTC
NA,many,TRBJ2-5,TRBV6-1,CASRQGLRPWIGFQETQYF,TGTGCCAGCAGACAAGGACTTCGCCCCTGGATTGGATTCCAAGAGACCCAGTACTTC
TRBD2,NA,TRBJ2-2,TRBV9,CASSVDSGMNTGELFF,TGTGCCAGCAGCGTAGATAGCGGGATGAACACCGGGGAGCTGTTTTTT
NA,few,TRBJ1-5,TRBV24-1,CATSDGTLNQPQHF,TGTGCCACCAGTGACGGTACACTAAATCAGCCCCAGCATTTT
NA,many,TRBJ2-7,TRBV9,CASSVRDTYEQYF,TGTGCCAGCAGCGTTAGGGATACCTACGAGCAGTACTTC
NA,few,TRBJ1-5,TRBV27,CASSSLSGTNNQPQHF,TGTGCCAGCAGTTCCCTTTCGGGAACAAACAATCAGCCCCAACATTTT
NA,NA,TRBJ2-3,TRBV6-2/TRBV6-3,CASSEVRTDTQYF,TGTGCCAGCAGTGAAGTCAGGACAGATACGCAGTATTTT
NA,few,TRBJ2-2,TRBV7-9,CASSPHWATGELFF,TGTGCCAGCAGCCCCCACTGGGCCACCGGGGAGCTGTTTTTT
NA,NA,TRBJ2-7,TRBV4-2,CASSQDTLYEQYF,TGTGCCAGCAGCCAAGACACGTTGTACGAGCAGTACTTC
NA,many,TRBJ1-1,TRBV29-1,CSVLTGGGTEAFF,TGCAGCGTACTAACGGGAGGCGGCACTGAAGCTTTCTTT
TRBD1,many,TRBJ2-5,TRBV11-1,CASSPGQNWETQYF,TGTGCCAGCAGCCCGGGACAGAATTGGGAGACCCAGTACTTC
NA,few,TRBJ1-1,TRBV4-1,CASSQLGGHTEAFF,TGCGCCAGCAGCCAACTTGGGGGACACACTGAAGCTTTCTTT
TRBD2,NA,TRBJ2-7,TRBV11-2,CASSLNGGSEEEQYF,TGTGCCAGCAGCTTAAACGGCGGGAGTGAGGAAGAGCAGTACTTC
TRBD2,many,TRBJ2-2,TRBV6-1,CASRRASGSFPGELFF,TGTGCCAGCAGGAGGGCTAGCGGGAGCTTCCCCGGGGAGCTGTTTTTT
NA,few,TRBJ1-1,TRBV27,CASSSSFGGGTEAFF,TGTGCCAGCAGTTCCTCATTCGGTGGCGGGACTGAAGCTTTCTTT
NA,NA,TRBJ2-2,TRBV6-2/TRBV6-3,CASMQGSRSTGELFF,TGTGCCAGCATGCAAGGGAGCCGAAGCACCGGGGAGCTGTTTTTT